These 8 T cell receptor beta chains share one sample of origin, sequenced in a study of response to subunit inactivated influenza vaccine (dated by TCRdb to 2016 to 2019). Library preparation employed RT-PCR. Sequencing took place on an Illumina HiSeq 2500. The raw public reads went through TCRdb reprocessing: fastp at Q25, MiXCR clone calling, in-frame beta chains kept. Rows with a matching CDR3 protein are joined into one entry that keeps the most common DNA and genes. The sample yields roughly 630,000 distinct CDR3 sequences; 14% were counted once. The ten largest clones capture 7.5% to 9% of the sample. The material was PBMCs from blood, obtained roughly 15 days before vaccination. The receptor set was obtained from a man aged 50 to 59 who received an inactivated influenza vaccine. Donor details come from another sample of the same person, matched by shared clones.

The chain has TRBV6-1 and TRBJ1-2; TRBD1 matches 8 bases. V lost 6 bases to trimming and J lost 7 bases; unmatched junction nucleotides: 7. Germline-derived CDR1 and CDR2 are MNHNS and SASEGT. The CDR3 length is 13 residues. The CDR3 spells CASRKTGVAGYTF. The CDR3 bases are TGTGCCAGCAGAAAGACAGGGGTTGCTGGCTACACCTTC.

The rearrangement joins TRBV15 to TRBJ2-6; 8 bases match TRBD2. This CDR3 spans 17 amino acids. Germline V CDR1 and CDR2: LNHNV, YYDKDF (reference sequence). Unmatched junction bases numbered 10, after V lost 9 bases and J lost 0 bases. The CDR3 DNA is TGTGCCACGACCCCAGCGGGAGTCCCCTCTGGGGCCAACGTCCTGACTTTC. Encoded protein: CATTPAGVPSGANVLTF.

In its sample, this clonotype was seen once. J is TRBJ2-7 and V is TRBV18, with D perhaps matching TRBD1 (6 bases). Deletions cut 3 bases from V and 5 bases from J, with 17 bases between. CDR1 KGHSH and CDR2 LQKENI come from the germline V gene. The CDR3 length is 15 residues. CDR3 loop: CASSPLDSMNHEQYF. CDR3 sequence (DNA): TGTGCCAGCTCACCTCTGGACAGTATGAACCACGAGCAGTACTTC.

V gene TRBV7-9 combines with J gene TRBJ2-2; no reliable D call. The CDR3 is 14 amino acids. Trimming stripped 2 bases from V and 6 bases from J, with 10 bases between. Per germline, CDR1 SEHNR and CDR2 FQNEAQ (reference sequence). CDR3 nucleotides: TGTGCCAGCAGCTTATTCAGTACCCCCGGGGAGCTGTTTTTT. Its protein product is CASSLFSTPGELFF. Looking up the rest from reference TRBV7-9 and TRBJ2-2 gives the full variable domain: DTGVSQNPRHKITKRGQNVTFRCDPISEHNRLYWYRQTLGQGPEFLTYFQNEAQLEKSRLLSDRFSAERPKGSFSTLEIQRTEQGDSAMYLCASSLFSTPGELFFGEGSRLTVL.

DNA of the CDR3: TGCAGTGCTGGGGGCAAGAAGAGGCGCTATAGCGATGAGCAGTTCTTC. Protein product: CSAGGKKRRYSDEQFF. The chain is built from TRBV20-1 and TRBJ2-1; D possibly corresponds to TRBD1 (6 bases). Germline loops: CDR1 DFQATT, CDR2 SNEGSKA (reference sequence). The CDR3 is 16 amino acids. V lost 5 bases, J lost 8 bases, and 25 bases lay in between.

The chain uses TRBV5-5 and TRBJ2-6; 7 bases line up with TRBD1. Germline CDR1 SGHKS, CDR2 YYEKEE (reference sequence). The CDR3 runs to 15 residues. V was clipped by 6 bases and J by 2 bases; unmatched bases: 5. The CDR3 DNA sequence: TGTGCCAGCATAAAGGGGGCGCCTGGGGCCAACGTCCTGACTTTC. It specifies CASIKGAPGANVLTF.

This CDR3 reads CASSIDRRTANEQFF. In nucleotides, the CDR3 is TGTGCCAGTAGTATAGATCGGAGGACAGCCAATGAGCAGTTCTTC. V is TRBV19 and J is TRBJ2-1, with D possibly matching TRBD1 (6 bases). The V gene lost 0 bases and the J gene lost 6 bases, with 12 bases spanning the gap. CDR3 length: 15 amino acids. CDR1 and CDR2 (germline): LNHDA, SQIVND (reference sequence).

CDR3 nucleotide sequence: TGTGCCAGCAGCCACGACACAAGGGCCCGAGAGACCCAGTACTTC. It is translated as CASSHDTRARETQYF. The chain is built from TRBV28 and TRBJ2-5, with D unclear. The germline V gene encodes CDR1 MDHEN and CDR2 SYDVKM. The CDR3 is made up of 15 amino acids. V lost 6 bases and J lost 4, with 18 bases in between.